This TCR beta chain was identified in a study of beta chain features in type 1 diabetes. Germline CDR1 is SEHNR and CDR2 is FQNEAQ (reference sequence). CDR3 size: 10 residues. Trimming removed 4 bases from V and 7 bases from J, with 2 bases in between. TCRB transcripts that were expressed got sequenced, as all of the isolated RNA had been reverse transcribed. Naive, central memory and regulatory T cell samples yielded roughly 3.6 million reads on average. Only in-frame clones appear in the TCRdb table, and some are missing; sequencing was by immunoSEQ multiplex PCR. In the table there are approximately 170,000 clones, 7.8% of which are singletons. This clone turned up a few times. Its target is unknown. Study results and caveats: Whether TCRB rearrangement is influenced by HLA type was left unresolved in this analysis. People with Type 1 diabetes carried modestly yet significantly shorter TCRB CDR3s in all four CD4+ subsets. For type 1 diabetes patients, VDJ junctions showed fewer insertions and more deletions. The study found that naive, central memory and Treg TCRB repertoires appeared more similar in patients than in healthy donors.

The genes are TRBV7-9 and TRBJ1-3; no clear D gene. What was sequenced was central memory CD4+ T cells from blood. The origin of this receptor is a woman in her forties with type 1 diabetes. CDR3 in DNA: TGTGCCAGCAGCTCGAACACCATATATTTT. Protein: CASSSNTIYF.